This TCR beta chain appears in the sequencing data of a study of response to subunit inactivated influenza vaccine. General observations from the study: It was the authors' suggestion that each seasonal influenza vaccination recruits few new T cells.

Ten or more counts support this clonotype. Its target is not known. The length of the CDR3 is 13 residues. Trimming cost V 6 bases and J 3 bases, with 15 bases left between them. Germline loops: CDR1 SQVTM, CDR2 ANQGSEA. TCRdb called the RT-PCR reads again in MiXCR, with one record for every CDR3 protein. The repertoire holds more than 600,000 distinct CDR3 sequences, with about a fifth as singletons. The chain carries TRBV29-1 and TRBJ2-7; D is undetermined. Sequencing used PBMCs from blood, obtained around 5 days after vaccination. This TCR derives from a man aged 50-59 years who received an inactivated influenza vaccine. CDR3 sequence reads: CSVGPNGHYEQYF. The CDR3 DNA reads as TGCAGCGTCGGACCGAACGGCCACTACGAGCAGTACTTC.